Listed below are T cell receptor beta chains from one sample, sequenced in a study of CD8+CD57+ T cells in acquired aplastic anemia. MiXCR, applied by TCRdb to the reads, yields one record per CDR3 protein. The sample yields fewer than 200,000 distinct CDR3 sequences, around 50% seen once. The sample consisted of sorted CD4+, CD8+, or CD8+CD57+ T cells (not recorded which) from PBMCs. The receptors come from a human donor with aplastic anemia. Each CDR3 is given with its conserved first and last residue. The order of the fields is D gene, CDR3 length, clone size, V gene, CDR3 protein. D genes are given only for firm matches. Only some rows state a clone size, as once, few, many or a class for expanded clones.

>.|14|many|TRBV13
CASSLEGKNSPLHF
>TRBD2|15|many|TRBV9
CASSTGGLGAYEQYF
>.|13|many|TRBV6-5
CASSYDGMGGYTF
>.|15|medium-sized|TRBV2
CASSDGVVPSYEQYF
>.|12|.|TRBV12-3/TRBV12-4
CASSLWTDEQFF
>TRBD2|13|few|TRBV20-1
CSAPGTSAYEQYF
>TRBD2|16|many|TRBV7-8
CASSPTGLAGGETQYF
>.|14|many|TRBV3-1
CASSHSPGVHGYTF
>.|18|few|TRBV7-7
CASSFRQGRLREVKKAFF
>.|16|once|TRBV15
CATSRGATGSGNTIYF
>TRBD1|15|.|TRBV10-3
CAISESTGVRETRYF
>TRBD1|15|.|TRBV6-1
CASSESVGTGDGYTF
>.|16|few|TRBV6-2/TRBV6-3
CASSYRATSSKNIQYF
>.|15|many|TRBV16
CASSQWAGNTYEQYF
>.|17|.|TRBV24-1
CATSDLQGLSSYNEQFF
>TRBD2|15|.|TRBV12-3/TRBV12-4
CASSPSSGGVNEQFF
>TRBD1|14|many|TRBV20-1
CSVPSPLRGETQYF
>.|18|.|TRBV25-1
CASSETGGQSSSTDTQYF
>.|14|many|TRBV5-5
CASSRDNTPETQYF
>.|14|.|TRBV12-3/TRBV12-4
CASSRGPGEETQYF
>.|12|many|TRBV10-3
CAISQGTYEQYF
>.|13|many|TRBV2
CASIVGSSGEQYF
>.|11|many|TRBV3-1
CASSRSGELFF
>TRBD2|14|many|TRBV11-1
CASSPRGGRETQYF
>TRBD1|14|many|TRBV3-1
CASSHGQANTEAFF
>TRBD1|14|.|TRBV7-3
CASSLGQINYGYTF
>.|17|.|TRBV5-1
CASSLAANRNLITEAFF